A few counts support the clone carrying this T cell receptor (beta chain). This entry belongs to a study of blood T cell repertoires in COVID-19. Overall study: Sites across the United States, Italy and Spain contributed samples from acute and convalescent COVID-19. The analysed material was cDNA or gDNA that came from T cells, B-cell-depleted T cells, or PBMCs.

Authors' processing steps: Amplified reference gene primers provided the basis for estimating nucleated cell counts. Here immunoSEQ multiplex PCR was the method, and the copy in TCRdb shows in-frame clones only, minus some. That table gives V, J and clone size, and the DNA gave D and trimming. The sample has 200,000 to 250,000 clones; 60% to 85% are singletons. V shed 4 bases and J 4 bases; nucleotides not matched to a gene: 12. Germline CDR1 SGDLS, CDR2 YYNGEE. CDR3 size: 16 residues. The receptor was isolated from a woman aged 70-85 years with acute or convalescent COVID-19. The specimen was peripheral blood. The chain has TRBV9 and TRBJ1-2; 8 bases fit TRBD1. The chain's CDR3 is CASSLAPSGTGYGYTF. The DNA for the CDR3 is TGTGCCAGCAGCCTCGCACCTTCCGGGACAGGCTATGGCTACACCTTC.